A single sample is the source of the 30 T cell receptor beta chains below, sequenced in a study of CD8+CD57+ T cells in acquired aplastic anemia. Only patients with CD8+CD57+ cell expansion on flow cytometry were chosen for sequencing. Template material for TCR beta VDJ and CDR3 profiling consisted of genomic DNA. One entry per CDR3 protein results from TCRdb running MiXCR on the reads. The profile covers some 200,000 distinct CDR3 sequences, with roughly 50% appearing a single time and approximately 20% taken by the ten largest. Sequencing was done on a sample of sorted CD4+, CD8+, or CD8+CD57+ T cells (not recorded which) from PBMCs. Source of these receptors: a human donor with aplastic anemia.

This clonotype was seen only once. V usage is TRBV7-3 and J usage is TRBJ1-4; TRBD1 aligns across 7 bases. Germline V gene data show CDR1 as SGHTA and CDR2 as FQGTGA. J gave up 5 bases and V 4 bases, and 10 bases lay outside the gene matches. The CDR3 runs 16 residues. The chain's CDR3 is CASSYGRGTYNEKLFF. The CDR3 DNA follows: TGTGCCAGCAGCTACGGCAGGGGGACATACAATGAAAAACTGTTTTTT.

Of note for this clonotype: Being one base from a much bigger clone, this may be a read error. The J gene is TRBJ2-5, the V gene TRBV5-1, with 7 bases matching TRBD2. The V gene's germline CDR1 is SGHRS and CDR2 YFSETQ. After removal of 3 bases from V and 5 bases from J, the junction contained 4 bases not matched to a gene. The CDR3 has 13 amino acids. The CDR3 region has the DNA TGCGCCAGCAGCTCGTGGGGGGGTGAGACCCAGTACTTC. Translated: CASSSWGGETQYF.

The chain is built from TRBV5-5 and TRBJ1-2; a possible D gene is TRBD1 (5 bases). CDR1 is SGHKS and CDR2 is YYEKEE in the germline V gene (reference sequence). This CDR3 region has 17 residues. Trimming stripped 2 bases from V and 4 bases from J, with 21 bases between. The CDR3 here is CASSLFGTSGGTYGYTF. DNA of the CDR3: TGTGCCAGCAGCTTATTTGGGACTAGCGGGGGAACCTATGGCTACACCTTC.

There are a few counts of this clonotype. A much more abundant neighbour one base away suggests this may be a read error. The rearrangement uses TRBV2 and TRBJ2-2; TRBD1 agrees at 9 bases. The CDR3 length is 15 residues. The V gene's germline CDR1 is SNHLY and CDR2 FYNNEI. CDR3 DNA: TGTGCCAGCAGTTCCGGGACAGGGTGGACCGGGGAGCCGTTTTTT. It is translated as CASSSGTGWTGEPFF. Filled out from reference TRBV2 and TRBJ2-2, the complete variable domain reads EPEVTQTPSHQVTQMGQEVILRCVPISNHLYFYWYRQILGQKVEFLVSFYNNEISEKSEIFDDQFSVERPDGSNFTLKIRSTKLEDSAMYFCASSSGTGWTGEPFFGEGSRLTVL.

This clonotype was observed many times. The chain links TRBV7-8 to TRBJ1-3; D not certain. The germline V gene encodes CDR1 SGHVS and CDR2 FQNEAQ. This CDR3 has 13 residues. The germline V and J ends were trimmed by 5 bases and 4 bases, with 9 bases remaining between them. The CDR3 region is CASSKDLGNTIYF. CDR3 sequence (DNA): TGTGCCAGCAGCAAAGACCTGGGAAACACCATATATTTT.

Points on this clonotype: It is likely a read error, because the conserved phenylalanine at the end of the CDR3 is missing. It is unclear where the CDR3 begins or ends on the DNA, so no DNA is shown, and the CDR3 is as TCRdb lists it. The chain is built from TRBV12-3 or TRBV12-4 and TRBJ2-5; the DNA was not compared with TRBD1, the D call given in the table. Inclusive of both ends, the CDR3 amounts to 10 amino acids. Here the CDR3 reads CASSFGGPNT.

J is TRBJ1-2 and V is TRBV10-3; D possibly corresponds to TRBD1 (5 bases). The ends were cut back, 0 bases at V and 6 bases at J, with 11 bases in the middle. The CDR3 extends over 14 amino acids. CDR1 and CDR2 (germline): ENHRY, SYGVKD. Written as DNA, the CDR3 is TGTGCCATCAGTGAGTCGCAGGGTACGAATGGCTACACCTTC. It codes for CAISESQGTNGYTF.

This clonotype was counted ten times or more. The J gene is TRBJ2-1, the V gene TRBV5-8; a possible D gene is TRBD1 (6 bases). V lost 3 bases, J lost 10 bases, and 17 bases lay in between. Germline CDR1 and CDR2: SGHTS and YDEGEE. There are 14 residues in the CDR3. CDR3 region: CASSSLQGVGEQFF. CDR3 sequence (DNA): TGTGCCAGCAGCTCCCTACAGGGTGTGGGAGAGCAGTTCTTC.

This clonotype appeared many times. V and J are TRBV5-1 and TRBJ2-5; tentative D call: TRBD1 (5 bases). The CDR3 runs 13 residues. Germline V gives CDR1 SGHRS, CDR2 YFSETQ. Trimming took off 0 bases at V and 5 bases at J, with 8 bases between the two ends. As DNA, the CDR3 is TGCGCCAGCAGCTTGGGACAGTTGGAGACCCAGTACTTC. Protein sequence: CASSLGQLETQYF.

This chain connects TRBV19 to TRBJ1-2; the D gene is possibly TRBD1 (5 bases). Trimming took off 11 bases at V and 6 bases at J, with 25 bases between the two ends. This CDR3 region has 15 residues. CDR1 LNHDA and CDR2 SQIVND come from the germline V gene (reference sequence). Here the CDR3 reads CARSLQIGRGDGYTF. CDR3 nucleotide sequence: TGTGCCCGCTCACTACAGATAGGGAGGGGAGATGGCTACACCTTC.

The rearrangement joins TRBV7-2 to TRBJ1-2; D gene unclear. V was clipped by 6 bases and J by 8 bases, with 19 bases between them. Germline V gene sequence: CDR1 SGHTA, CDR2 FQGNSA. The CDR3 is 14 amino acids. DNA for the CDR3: TGTGCCAGCAGTCCTGCTCGGGGATACGAAGGCTACACCTTC. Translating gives CASSPARGYEGYTF.

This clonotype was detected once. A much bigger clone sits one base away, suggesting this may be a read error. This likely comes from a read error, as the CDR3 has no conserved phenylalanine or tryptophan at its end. The CDR3 DNA is TGTGCCAGCAGCCAGGCAGATACGCAGTATGTT. Amino acid sequence: CASSQADTQYV. The chain has TRBV3-1 and TRBJ2-3, with D hard to call. This CDR3 is 11 amino acids long. Germline assignment: CDR1 LGHDT and CDR2 YNNKEL (reference sequence). V was cut by 3 bases and J by 4 bases, with 2 bases left in between.

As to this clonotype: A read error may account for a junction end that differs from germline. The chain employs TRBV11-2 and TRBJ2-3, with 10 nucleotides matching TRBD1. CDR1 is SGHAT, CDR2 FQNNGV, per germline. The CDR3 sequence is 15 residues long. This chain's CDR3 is CASSVDRGHADTQYF. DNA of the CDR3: TGTGCCAGCAGCGTAGACAGGGGGCATGCAGATACGCAGTATTTT.

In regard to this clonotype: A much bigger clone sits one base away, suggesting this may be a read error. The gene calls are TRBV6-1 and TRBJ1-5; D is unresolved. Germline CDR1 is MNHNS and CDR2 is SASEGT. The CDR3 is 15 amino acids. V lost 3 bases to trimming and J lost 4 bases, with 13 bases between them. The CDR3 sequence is CASSERRAMNQPQHF. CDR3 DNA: TGTGCCAGCAGTGAGAGGCGGGCAATGAATCAGCCCCAGCATTTT.

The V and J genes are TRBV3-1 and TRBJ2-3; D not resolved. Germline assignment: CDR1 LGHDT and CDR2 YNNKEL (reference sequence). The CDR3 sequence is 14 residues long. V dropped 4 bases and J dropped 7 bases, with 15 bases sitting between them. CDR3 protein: CASSPTSSGNTQYF. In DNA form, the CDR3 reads TGTGCCAGCAGCCCCACCAGTTCTGGGAATACGCAGTATTTT.

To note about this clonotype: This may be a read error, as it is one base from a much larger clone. The CDR3 coding sequence is TGTGCCAGCTCACTGAGTACCGGGACACGCCAAAAGACCCAGTACTTC. Translating gives CASSLSTGTRQKTQYF. This chain uses TRBV18 with TRBJ2-5; a weak D match, TRBD1 (6 bases). This CDR3 region has 16 residues. Germline CDR1 is KGHSH and CDR2 is LQKENI.

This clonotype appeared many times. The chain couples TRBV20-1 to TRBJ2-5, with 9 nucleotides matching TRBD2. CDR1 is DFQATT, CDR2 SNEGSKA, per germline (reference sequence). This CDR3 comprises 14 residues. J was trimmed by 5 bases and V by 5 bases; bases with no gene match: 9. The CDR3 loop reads CSAPSSGEGETQYF. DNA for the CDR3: TGCAGTGCTCCTTCTAGCGGGGAGGGTGAGACCCAGTACTTC.

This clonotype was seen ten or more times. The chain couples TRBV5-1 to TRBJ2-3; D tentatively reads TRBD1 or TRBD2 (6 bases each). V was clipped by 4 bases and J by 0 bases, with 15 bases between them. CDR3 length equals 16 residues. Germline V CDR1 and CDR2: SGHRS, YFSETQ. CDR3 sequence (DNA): TGCGCCAGCAGCGCCGGGGGCGGAACTAGCACAGATACGCAGTATTTT. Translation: CASSAGGGTSTDTQYF. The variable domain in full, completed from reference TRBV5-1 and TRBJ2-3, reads KAGVTQTPRYLIKTRGQQVTLSCSPISGHRSVSWYQQTPGQGLQFLFEYFSETQRNKGNFPGRFSGRQFSNSRSEMNVSTLELGDSALYLCASSAGGGTSTDTQYFGPGTRLTVL.

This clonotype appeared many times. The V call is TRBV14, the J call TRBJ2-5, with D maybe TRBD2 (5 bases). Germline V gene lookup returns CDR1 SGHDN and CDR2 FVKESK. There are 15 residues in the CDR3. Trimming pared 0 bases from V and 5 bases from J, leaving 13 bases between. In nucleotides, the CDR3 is TGTGCCAGCAGCCAAGAAACGGCTAGCCGGGAGACCCAGTACTTC. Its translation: CASSQETASRETQYF.

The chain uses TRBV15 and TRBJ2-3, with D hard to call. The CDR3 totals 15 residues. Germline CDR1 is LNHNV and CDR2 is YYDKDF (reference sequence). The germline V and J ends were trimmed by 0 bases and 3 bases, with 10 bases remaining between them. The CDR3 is CATSRDRFGTDTQYF. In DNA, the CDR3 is TGTGCCACCAGCAGAGATCGGTTTGGGACAGATACGCAGTATTTT.

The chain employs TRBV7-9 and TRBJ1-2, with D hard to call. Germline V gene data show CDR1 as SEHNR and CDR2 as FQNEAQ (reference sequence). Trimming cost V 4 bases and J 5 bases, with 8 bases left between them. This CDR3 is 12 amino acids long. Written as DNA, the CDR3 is TGTGCCAGCAGCTCCCCCTTGTATGGCTACACCTTC. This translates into CASSSPLYGYTF.

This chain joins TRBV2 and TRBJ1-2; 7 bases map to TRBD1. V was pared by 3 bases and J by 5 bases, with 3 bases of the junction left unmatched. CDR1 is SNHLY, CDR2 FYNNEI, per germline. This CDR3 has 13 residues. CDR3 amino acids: CASSDYRGYGYTF. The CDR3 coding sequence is TGTGCCAGCAGTGATTACAGGGGATATGGCTACACCTTC. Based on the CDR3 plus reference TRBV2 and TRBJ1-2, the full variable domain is EPEVTQTPSHQVTQMGQEVILRCVPISNHLYFYWYRQILGQKVEFLVSFYNNEISEKSEIFDDQFSVERPDGSNFTLKIRSTKLEDSAMYFCASSDYRGYGYTFGSGTRLTVV.

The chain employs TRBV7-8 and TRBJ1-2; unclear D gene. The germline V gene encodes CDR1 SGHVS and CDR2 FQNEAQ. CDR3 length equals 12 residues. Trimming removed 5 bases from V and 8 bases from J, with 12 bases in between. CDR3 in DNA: TGTGCCAGCAGCGACGACACGGGAGGCTACACCTTC. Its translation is CASSDDTGGYTF. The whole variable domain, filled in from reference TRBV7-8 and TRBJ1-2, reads GAGVSQSPRYKVAKRGQDVALRCDPISGHVSLFWYQQALGQGPEFLTYFQNEAQLDKSGLPSDRFFAERPEGSVSTLKIQRTQQEDSAVYLCASSDDTGGYTFGSGTRLTVV.

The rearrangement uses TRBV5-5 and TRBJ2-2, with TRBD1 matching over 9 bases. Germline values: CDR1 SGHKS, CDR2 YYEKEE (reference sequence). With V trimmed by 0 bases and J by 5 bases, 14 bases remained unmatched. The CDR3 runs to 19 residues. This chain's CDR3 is CASSLGGDRVEISTGELFF. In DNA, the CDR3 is TGTGCCAGCAGCTTGGGTGGGGACAGGGTAGAAATTTCGACCGGGGAGCTGTTTTTT.

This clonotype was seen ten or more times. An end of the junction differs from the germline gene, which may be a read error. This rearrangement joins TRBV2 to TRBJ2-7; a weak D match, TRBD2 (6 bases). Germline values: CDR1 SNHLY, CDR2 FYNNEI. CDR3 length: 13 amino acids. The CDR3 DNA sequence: TGTGCCAGCAGTGAAGCGGGGGTGAGTGGCGGGGCCTTC. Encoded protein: CASSEAGVSGGAF.

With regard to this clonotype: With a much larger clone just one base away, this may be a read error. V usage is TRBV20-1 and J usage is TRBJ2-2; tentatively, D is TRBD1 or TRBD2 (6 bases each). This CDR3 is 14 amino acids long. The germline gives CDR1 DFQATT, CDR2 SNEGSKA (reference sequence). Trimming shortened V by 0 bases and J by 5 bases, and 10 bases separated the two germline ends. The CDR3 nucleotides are TGCAGTGCTAGAGACACAGGGAGGACCGGGGAGCTGTTTTTT. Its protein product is CSARDTGRTGELFF.

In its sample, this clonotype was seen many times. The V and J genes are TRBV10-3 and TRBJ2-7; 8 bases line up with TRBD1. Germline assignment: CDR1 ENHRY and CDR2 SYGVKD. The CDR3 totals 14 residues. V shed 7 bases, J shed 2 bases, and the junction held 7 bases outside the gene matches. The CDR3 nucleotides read TGTGCCATCAACGCGGGACAGGCAGCCTACGAGCAGTACTTC. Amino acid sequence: CAINAGQAAYEQYF.

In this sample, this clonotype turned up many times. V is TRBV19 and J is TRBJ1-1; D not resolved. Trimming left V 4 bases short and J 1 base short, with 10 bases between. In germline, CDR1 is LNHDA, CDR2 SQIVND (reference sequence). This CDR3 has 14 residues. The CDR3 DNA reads TGTGCCAGTAGTACCGACACGAGGAACACTGAAGCTTTCTTT. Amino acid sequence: CASSTDTRNTEAFF.

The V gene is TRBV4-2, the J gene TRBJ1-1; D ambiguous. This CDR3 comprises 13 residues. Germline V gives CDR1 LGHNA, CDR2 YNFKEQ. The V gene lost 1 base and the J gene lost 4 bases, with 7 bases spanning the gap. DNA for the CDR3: TGTGCCAGCAGCCAAGCGGGGATCACTGAAGCTTTCTTT. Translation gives CASSQAGITEAFF.

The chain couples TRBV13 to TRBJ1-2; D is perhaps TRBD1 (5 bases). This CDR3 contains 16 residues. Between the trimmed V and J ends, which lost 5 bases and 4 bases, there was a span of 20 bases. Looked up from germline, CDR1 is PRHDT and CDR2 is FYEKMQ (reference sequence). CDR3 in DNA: TGTGCCAGCAGCGTACAGCTCAGGGTGGACTTCTATGGCTACACCTTC. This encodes CASSVQLRVDFYGYTF.